Below are 9 T cell receptor beta chains sequenced from a single sample in a study of follicular helper T cells after annual influenza vaccination. TCRdb's table, derived via immunoSEQ multiplex PCR, lists solely in-frame clones and lacks some. This sample has roughly 7,000 clones, with about 88% found just once. Documented time point: 2015-2016 season, 7 days after influenza vaccination. This specimen was CXCR5+ CD38- circulating T follicular helper cells from blood, taken 7 days after influenza vaccination. The subset: circulating Tfh, non-naive CD4+CXCR5+PD-1+ (ICOS+CD38+ or ICOS-CD38-). These receptors were taken from an adult who received the influenza vaccine.

The chain links TRBV11-3 to TRBJ2-2; a weak D match, TRBD1 (6 bases). CDR1 and CDR2 from the germline V gene are SGHNT and YENEEA. The CDR3 length is 15 residues. V lost 5 bases and J 2 bases, leaving 12 bases between the germline ends. As DNA, the CDR3 is TGTGCCAGCAGCCCCATAGGGGGAAACACCGGGGAGCTGTTTTTT. It translates to CASSPIGGNTGELFF.

The rearrangement links TRBV6-9 to TRBJ2-7; D unclear. V lost 2 bases to trimming and J lost 2 bases, with 16 bases between them. CDR1 and CDR2 from the germline V gene are MNHGY and SVAAGI. This CDR3 spans 16 amino acids. The CDR3 loop is CASSYQAGGRPYEQYF. CDR3 bases: TGTGCCAGCAGTTATCAGGCAGGCGGCAGGCCCTACGAGCAGTACTTC.

The gene calls are TRBV18 and TRBJ1-5; TRBD1 matches at 10 bases. V trimming: 6 bases; J trimming: 6 bases; junction bases outside the gene matches: 8. The CDR3 consists of 15 residues. The V gene's germline CDR1 is KGHSH and CDR2 LQKENI. The CDR3 sequence: CASSLGQGGSQPQHF. The CDR3 DNA reads as TGTGCCAGCTCTCTTGGACAGGGGGGGAGTCAGCCCCAGCATTTT.

The rearrangement links TRBV11-2 to TRBJ1-5; perhaps TRBD1 as D (5 bases). There are 15 residues in the CDR3. The V and J ends lost 1 base and 4 bases respectively, with 11 bases between them. Germline CDR1 reads SGHAT; CDR2 reads FQNNGV. CDR3 sequence: CASSLGGWGNQPQHF. The CDR3 DNA sequence: TGTGCCAGCAGCTTAGGTGGGTGGGGGAATCAGCCCCAGCATTTT.

The V and J genes are TRBV19 and TRBJ2-1; 9 nucleotides line up with TRBD2. CDR1 and CDR2 (germline): LNHDA, SQIVND (reference sequence). The CDR3 loop spans 16 amino acids. V dropped 3 bases and J dropped 2; count of bases not matched to a gene: 5. CDR3 amino acids: CASSMSASGTYNEQFF. For the CDR3, the DNA is TGTGCCAGTAGTATGTCGGCTAGCGGGACCTACAATGAGCAGTTCTTC.

In this sample, this clone turned up once. CDR3 sequence reads: CASSLSASGSRYEQYF. CDR3 DNA sequence: TGTGCCAGCAGCTTAAGTGCTAGCGGGAGTCGATACGAGCAGTACTTC. The rearrangement uses TRBV7-2 and TRBJ2-7; 10 nucleotides align to TRBD2. The CDR3 loop spans 16 amino acids. The junction had 8 bases not matched to a gene; V was cut back by 2 bases and J by 4 bases. Per germline, CDR1 SGHTA and CDR2 FQGNSA.

This chain connects TRBV29-1 to TRBJ2-1, with 10 nucleotides matching TRBD2. This CDR3 comprises 13 residues. Unmatched junction bases numbered 9, after V lost 7 bases and J lost 9 bases. The V gene's germline CDR1 is SQVTM and CDR2 ANQGSEA. This CDR3 reads CSALAGVEREQFF. CDR3 nucleotides: TGCAGCGCCCTAGCGGGAGTTGAGCGTGAGCAGTTCTTC.

The chain has TRBV29-1 and TRBJ2-3; 10 nucleotides line up with TRBD2. Germline CDR1 is SQVTM and CDR2 is ANQGSEA. CDR3 length equals 16 residues. Trimming took 6 bases from V and 4 from J; bases not matched to a gene: 13. The CDR3 DNA is TGCAGCGTCGCGCCGTTCTCAGCGGGAGGGGCAGATACGCAGTATTTT. Protein sequence: CSVAPFSAGGADTQYF.

This sequence joins TRBV9 and TRBJ2-5; 9 nucleotides line up with TRBD2. Per the germline V gene, CDR1 is SGDLS and CDR2 is YYNGEE. There are 16 residues in the CDR3. V lost 3 bases to trimming and J lost 1 base; unmatched junction nucleotides: 7. The CDR3 reads CASSASPLAGQETQYF. As DNA, the CDR3 is TGTGCCAGCAGCGCGTCCCCACTAGCGGGCCAAGAGACCCAGTACTTC.